This T cell receptor (beta chain) was documented in a study of cytomegalovirus exposure and HLA in healthy donors. Study-wide points: Reports showed the classifier diagnosing cytomegalovirus status with high specificity and sensitivity. There were three CMV-associated chains whose specificity for CMV antigens was confirmed in vitro. The study designated fewer than 200 TCR beta chains cytomegalovirus-associated.

A remark on this clone: The antigen remains undetermined.

The donors were members of the approximately 130-subject validation cohort (separate from the roughly 660-subject first cohort). Assay: immunoSEQ multiplex PCR; the TCRdb copy retains only in-frame clones and omits some. This table holds tens of thousands of clones, about 90% found once. Germline V gives CDR1 SGHTA, CDR2 FQGTGA. Trimming took 6 bases from V and 5 from J; bases not matched to a gene: 4. The CDR3 loop spans 13 amino acids. The sample comprised PBMCs. The TCR was taken from a man aged 18 to 29 in good health and CMV-seronegative. The chain recombines TRBV7-3 with TRBJ2-1; 7 bases are a match to TRBD1. This CDR3 reads CASSLQGNNEQFF. Here the CDR3 DNA reads TGTGCCAGCAGTTTACAGGGGAACAATGAGCAGTTCTTC.